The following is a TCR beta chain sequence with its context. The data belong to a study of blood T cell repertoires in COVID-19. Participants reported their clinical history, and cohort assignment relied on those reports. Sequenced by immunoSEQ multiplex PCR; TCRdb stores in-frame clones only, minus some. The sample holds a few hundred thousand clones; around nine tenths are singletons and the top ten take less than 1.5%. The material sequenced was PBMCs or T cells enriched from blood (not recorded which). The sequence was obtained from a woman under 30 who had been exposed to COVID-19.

The chain's CDR3 is CASSFVGQNTEAFF. The CDR3 DNA reads as TGTGCCAGCAGTTTTGTGGGGCAGAACACTGAAGCTTTCTTT. The V gene is TRBV27, the J gene TRBJ1-1; a weak D match, TRBD1 (5 bases). The V gene's germline CDR1 is MNHEY and CDR2 SMNVEV (reference sequence). Deletions cut 3 bases from V and 1 base from J, with 9 bases between. There are 14 residues in the CDR3.